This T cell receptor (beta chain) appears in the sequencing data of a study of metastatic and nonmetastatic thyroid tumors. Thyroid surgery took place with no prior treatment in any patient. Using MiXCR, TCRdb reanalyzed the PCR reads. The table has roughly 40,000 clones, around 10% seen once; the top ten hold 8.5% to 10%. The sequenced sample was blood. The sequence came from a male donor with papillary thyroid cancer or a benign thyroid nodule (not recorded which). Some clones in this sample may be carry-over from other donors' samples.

The CDR3 DNA reads TGTGCCAGCAGCTCCTTATCCGGGACTAGCGGGGGGCGCTCCTACAATGAGCAGTTCTTC. Translated, it gives CASSSLSGTSGGRSYNEQFF. The chain couples TRBV11-1 to TRBJ2-1, with 15 positions matching TRBD2. The CDR3 covers 20 residues. Germline CDR1 reads SGHAT; CDR2 reads FQDESV (reference sequence). J lost 0 bases, V lost 4 bases, and 10 bases had no gene match.